This T cell receptor beta chain is from a study of cytomegalovirus exposure and HLA in healthy donors. Study results and caveats: TRBV6-2, TRBV6-3 and some other V segments were excluded as indistinguishable. Later on, a genetic analysis was performed. It linked a missense variant in DCLRE1C with V- and J-gene trimming of TCR beta. The study designated 150 or so TCR beta chains cytomegalovirus-associated. The records held CMV serostatus as the only immune exposure information.

With V trimmed by 7 bases and J by 1 base, 6 bases remained unmatched. Germline V CDR1 and CDR2: SGHTA, FQGNSA. This CDR3 has 14 residues. The sample holds a few counts of this clone. Antigen specificity is unknown. Primers included in the PCR were 60 Vbeta and 13 Jbeta primers. The table came from immunoSEQ multiplex PCR; TCRdb's copy has only in-frame clones and leaves some out. Of more than 100,000 clones listed, approximately 66% are singletons. The rearrangement joins TRBV7-2 to TRBJ2-7; 8 nucleotides line up with TRBD1. The sample comprised PBMCs. This sequence originates from a woman aged 50 to 65 in good health and CMV-seronegative. The chain's CDR3 is CASKRQGWSYEQYF. The CDR3 DNA reads as TGTGCCAGCAAACGACAGGGGTGGTCCTACGAGCAGTACTTC.